The 16 T cell receptor beta chains given below trace back to one sample, sequenced in a study of shared clonotypes between healthy human individuals. Naive CD8 cells were CD45RO-negative, positively selected for CCR7, excluding terminally differentiated effector memory CD45RA+ cells. Some clones are missing from TCRdb's copy, which holds only in-frame ones; the method was immunoSEQ multiplex PCR. The repertoire includes around 2,000,000 clones, approximately 94% of them detected once, and 1% to 1.5% sits in the top ten. The sample comprised naive CD8+ T cells sorted from blood. These TCRs come from a man younger than 30 in good health.

The CDR3 sequence is CASSFARPPYEQYF. The CDR3 region has the DNA TGTGCCAGCAGTTTTGCGAGACCCCCCTACGAGCAGTACTTC. The genes are TRBV28 and TRBJ2-7; D unclear. Between the trimmed V and J ends, which lost 3 bases and 2 bases, there was a span of 11 bases. Germline V gene data show CDR1 as MDHEN and CDR2 as SYDVKM. The CDR3 has 14 residues.

The chain has TRBV30 and TRBJ2-1; D is ambiguous. In germline, CDR1 is GTSNPN, CDR2 SVGIG (reference sequence). The CDR3 consists of 12 residues. V gave up 0 bases and J gave up 8 bases, with 8 bases separating them. The CDR3 reads CAWSVMDDEQFF. The CDR3 DNA reads as TGTGCCTGGAGTGTAATGGACGATGAGCAGTTCTTC. The full variable domain, completed using reference TRBV30 and TRBJ2-1, is SQTIHQWPATLVQPVGSPLSLECTVEGTSNPNLYWYRQAAGRGLQLLFYSVGIGQISSEVPQNLSASRPQDRQFILSSKKLLLSDSGFYLCAWSVMDDEQFFGPGTRLTVL.

The V call is TRBV27, the J call TRBJ2-2; D is unresolved. CDR3 length: 14 residues. CDR1 and CDR2 from the germline V gene are MNHEY and SMNVEV (reference sequence). V lost 7 bases and J 2 bases, leaving 11 bases between the germline ends. The CDR3 DNA reads as TGTGCCAGCACGCCCCTCCCAAACACCGGGGAGCTGTTTTTT. This translates into CASTPLPNTGELFF.

The V call is TRBV19, the J call TRBJ1-1; TRBD1 is a possible D gene (5 bases). The V end lost 0 bases, the J end lost 1 base, and 6 bases lay between the germline ends. Germline V CDR1 and CDR2: LNHDA, SQIVND (reference sequence). The CDR3 contains 14 residues. In DNA form, the CDR3 reads TGTGCCAGTAGTATAGAGGGGACGAACACTGAAGCTTTCTTT. Protein product: CASSIEGTNTEAFF.

The chain recombines TRBV5-4 with TRBJ2-4; D gene unclear. V lost 2 bases and J 7 bases, leaving 10 bases between the germline ends. Germline V gene data show CDR1 as SGHNT and CDR2 as YYREEE (reference sequence). The CDR3 is made up of 13 amino acids. For the CDR3, the DNA is TGTGCCAGCAGCTTTAGCACAGATAACATTCAGTACTTC. It specifies CASSFSTDNIQYF. Full variable domain (rest looked up from reference TRBV5-4 and TRBJ2-4): ETGVTQSPTHLIKTRGQQVTLRCSSQSGHNTVSWYQQALGQGPQFIFQYYREEENGRGNFPPRFSGLQFPNYSSELNVNALELDDSALYLCASSFSTDNIQYFGAGTRLSVL.

This sequence joins TRBV28 and TRBJ2-2; tentative D call: TRBD1 (6 bases). The CDR3 runs 13 residues. Trimming removed 6 bases at V and 5 bases at J, with 10 bases between. Looked up from germline, CDR1 is MDHEN and CDR2 is SYDVKM. The CDR3 DNA is TGTGCCAGCAGATCAGGGGATACCGGGGAGCTGTTTTTT. Its protein product is CASRSGDTGELFF.

This chain joins TRBV6-5 and TRBJ2-7; TRBD1 matches 7 bases. Germline-derived CDR1 and CDR2 are MNHEY and SVGAGI. The CDR3 length is 15 residues. Trimming removed 0 bases from V and 7 bases from J; junction bases left unmatched: 9. CDR3 nucleotides: TGTGCCAGCAGTTACTCAAAGACAGGGAATGGGGAGCAGTACTTC. Amino acids: CASSYSKTGNGEQYF.

This chain uses TRBV9 with TRBJ2-1; no definite D call. Trimming cost V 0 bases and J 4 bases, with 11 bases left between them. Germline CDR1 is SGDLS and CDR2 is YYNGEE. CDR3 length equals 15 residues. The CDR3 bases are TGTGCCAGCAGCGTAGATGCGAGCAGTTACAATGAGCAGTTCTTC. Its translation is CASSVDASSYNEQFF.

In its sample, this clone was seen a few times. Within the sample, other DNA sequences also encode this same CDR3. This sequence joins TRBV9 and TRBJ2-7; 9 bases map to TRBD2. CDR1 is SGDLS and CDR2 is YYNGEE in the germline V gene. Trimming at V came to 0 bases and at J to 2 bases, leaving 0 bases not matched to a gene. The CDR3 is 14 residues long. The CDR3 region is CASSVGGRAYEQYF. The CDR3 coding sequence is TGTGCCAGCAGCGTAGGCGGGAGGGCCTACGAGCAGTACTTC.

J is TRBJ1-1 and V is TRBV4-1; D unresolved. CDR1 and CDR2 (germline): MGHRA, YSYEKL. This CDR3 is 14 amino acids long. Trimming cost V 1 base and J 4 bases, with 10 bases left between them. CDR3 coding DNA: TGCGCCAGCAGCCAAGTGTATGAGATCACTGAAGCTTTCTTT. It translates to CASSQVYEITEAFF.

Regarding this clone: Other nucleotide sequences in the sample specify the same CDR3. This rearrangement joins TRBV30 to TRBJ2-5; D gene ambiguous. From germline, CDR1 is GTSNPN and CDR2 SVGIG (reference sequence). The CDR3 is made up of 13 amino acids. With 0 bases removed from V and 4 bases from J, the gap between germline ends came to 9 bases. The CDR3 is CAWSVTGLETQYF. Here the CDR3 DNA reads TGTGCCTGGAGTGTCACGGGTCTAGAGACCCAGTACTTC.

The count of this clone is one. The chain employs TRBV11-2 and TRBJ2-5; D possibly corresponds to TRBD2 (5 bases). Germline lookup yields CDR1 SGHAT and CDR2 FQNNGV. The CDR3 is 15 residues long. Trimming shortened V by 5 bases and J by 4 bases, and 17 bases separated the two germline ends. The CDR3 here is CASSLAGLGLETQYF. The CDR3, as DNA: TGTGCCAGCAGCCTAGCCGGGCTGGGATTAGAGACCCAGTACTTC.

This clone is a singleton in its sample. The rearrangement links TRBV29-1 to TRBJ1-2; TRBD1 agrees at 7 bases. CDR1 and CDR2 from the germline V gene are SQVTM and ANQGSEA. This CDR3 is 13 amino acids long. V shed 3 bases and J 4 bases; nucleotides not matched to a gene: 5. Here the CDR3 reads CSVEGTAFYGYTF. The CDR3 DNA is TGCAGCGTTGAGGGGACAGCCTTCTATGGCTACACCTTC.

To note about this clone: Other DNA sequences in this specimen translate into the identical CDR3. The chain carries TRBV5-1 and TRBJ2-5; a weak D match, TRBD2 (5 bases). The germline gives CDR1 SGHRS, CDR2 YFSETQ. The CDR3 spans 15 residues. Trimming left V 4 bases short and J 0 bases short, with 13 bases between. The CDR3 protein is CASSLEGGYQETQYF. The CDR3, as DNA: TGCGCCAGCAGCCTGGAAGGAGGTTACCAAGAGACCCAGTACTTC.

V is TRBV7-9 and J is TRBJ2-1; 7 bases map to TRBD2. Germline CDR1 SEHNR, CDR2 FQNEAQ (reference sequence). V lost 6 bases, J lost 8 bases, and 10 bases stayed unmatched. The CDR3 loop spans 14 amino acids. The chain's CDR3 is CASRGGAGKDEQFF. The CDR3 DNA reads as TGTGCCAGCAGGGGAGGAGCGGGGAAGGATGAGCAGTTCTTC.

This clone was seen only once. CDR3 in DNA: TGTGCCATCAGTGATATCGACAGATACACGCACGAGCAGTACTTC. Its translation: CAISDIDRYTHEQYF. This chain joins TRBV10-3 and TRBJ2-7; D possibly corresponds to TRBD1 (5 bases). Germline assignment: CDR1 ENHRY and CDR2 SYGVKD. This CDR3 is 15 amino acids long. V was shortened by 3 bases and J by 5 bases, with 17 bases between the two germline ends.